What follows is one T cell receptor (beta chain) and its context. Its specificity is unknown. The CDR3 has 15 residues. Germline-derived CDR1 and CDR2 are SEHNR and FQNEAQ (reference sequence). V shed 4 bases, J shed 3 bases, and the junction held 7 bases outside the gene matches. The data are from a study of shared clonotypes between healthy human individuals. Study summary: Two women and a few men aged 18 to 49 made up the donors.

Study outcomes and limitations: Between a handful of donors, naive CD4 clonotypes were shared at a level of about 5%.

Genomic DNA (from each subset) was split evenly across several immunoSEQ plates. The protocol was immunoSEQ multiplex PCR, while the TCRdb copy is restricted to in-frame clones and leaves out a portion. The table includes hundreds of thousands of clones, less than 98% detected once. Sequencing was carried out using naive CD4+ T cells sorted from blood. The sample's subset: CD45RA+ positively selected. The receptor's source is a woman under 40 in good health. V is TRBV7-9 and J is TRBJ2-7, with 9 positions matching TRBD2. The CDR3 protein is CASSSRLAADYEQYF. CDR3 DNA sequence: TGTGCCAGCAGCTCCCGACTAGCGGCCGACTACGAGCAGTACTTC.